Shown below are 22 T cell receptor beta chains from a single sample sequenced in a study of cytomegalovirus exposure and HLA in healthy donors. PCR employed 60 Vbeta and 13 Jbeta primers. Clones were read by immunoSEQ multiplex PCR, and TCRdb kept only the in-frame ones, dropping some. The listing records roughly 40,000 clones. Specimen: PBMCs. The origin of the receptors is a man aged 40-49 years in good health and CMV-seropositive.

J is TRBJ2-7 and V is TRBV21-1; the DNA was not compared with TRBD1, the D call given in the table. TRBV21-1 is shown as a pseudogene. The CDR3 is 15 amino acids. CDR3 nucleotides: TGTGCCAGCAGCAAAGTCAGGGGCGTGGTGGGGGAGCAGTACTTC. Its protein product is CASSKVRGVVGEQYF.

V gene TRBV5-1 combines with J gene TRBJ2-1; possibly TRBD2 for D (6 bases). CDR1 and CDR2 from the germline V gene are SGHRS and YFSETQ. The V end was cut by 0 bases, the J end by 2 bases, with 9 bases between. This CDR3 spans 15 amino acids. DNA for the CDR3: TGCGCCAGCAGCTTGGCGGGAGCCCCCTACAATGAGCAGTTCTTC. Protein: CASSLAGAPYNEQFF.

The chain recombines TRBV6-7 with TRBJ2-7, with 9 bases lining up with TRBD2. TRBV6-7 is an ORF, and what it does is uncertain. CDR3 length: 14 amino acids. Losses at the gene ends were 0 bases for V and 7 bases for J; bases not matched to a gene: 4. The DNA for the CDR3 is TGTGCCAGCAGTTACTCCGGGCTAGCGGGAGAGCAGTACTTC. It specifies CASSYSGLAGEQYF.

V is TRBV9 and J is TRBJ2-1, with 11 bases aligning to TRBD2. Germline trimming cut 4 bases from V and 3 bases from J; bases unmatched to any gene: 3. Germline assignment: CDR1 SGDLS and CDR2 YYNGEE. The length of the CDR3 is 15 residues. DNA of the CDR3: TGTGCCAGCAGCCTGACTAGCGGGAACTACAATGAGCAGTTCTTC. It translates to CASSLTSGNYNEQFF.

CDR3 DNA sequence: TGTGCCAGTAGTAACAGGGGGTCGTACGAGCAGTACTTC. Encoded protein: CASSNRGSYEQYF. The V and J genes are TRBV19 and TRBJ2-7; 8 bases agree with TRBD1. Trimming cost V 4 bases and J 4 bases; bases outside gene matches: 3. The CDR3 consists of 13 residues. CDR1 and CDR2 from the germline V gene are LNHDA and SQIVND (reference sequence).

The rearrangement joins TRBV12-5 to TRBJ2-2; perhaps TRBD1 as D (6 bases). This CDR3 region has 16 residues. Trimming stripped 5 bases from V and 0 bases from J, with 13 bases between. Looked up from germline, CDR1 is LGHNT and CDR2 is FRNRAP. CDR3 sequence (DNA): TGTGCTAGTGGTATGTCGGACAGCGCGAACACCGGGGAGCTGTTTTTT. This encodes CASGMSDSANTGELFF.

This chain links TRBV29-1 with TRBJ2-7; tentatively, D is TRBD2 (6 bases). Looked up from germline, CDR1 is SQVTM and CDR2 is ANQGSEA. V lost 2 bases, J lost 5 bases, and 13 bases lay in between. This CDR3 contains 13 residues. The CDR3 protein is CSVEIAGRNEQYF. The CDR3 DNA sequence: TGCAGCGTTGAAATTGCAGGGAGGAACGAGCAGTACTTC.

The CDR3 reads CASSLQGEEAFF. As DNA, the CDR3 is TGCGCCAGCAGTCTACAGGGGGAGGAAGCTTTCTTT. The chain carries TRBV5-1 and TRBJ1-1, with TRBD1 identical over 8 bases. Germline V CDR1 and CDR2: SGHRS, YFSETQ. V lost 5 bases and J lost 8; bases outside the gene matches: 5. The CDR3 spans 12 residues.

The chain uses TRBV5-1 and TRBJ2-3; 8 positions match TRBD2. Trimming at V came to 7 bases and at J to 1 base, leaving 29 bases not matched to a gene. This CDR3 region has 22 residues. CDR1 SGHRS and CDR2 YFSETQ come from the germline V gene. The CDR3 nucleotides are TGCGCCAGCCTATCCTCCCCGGGACTAGAGGAGGAGTGGGATTGGGGCACAGATACGCAGTATTTT. Protein product: CASLSSPGLEEEWDWGTDTQYF.

The chain uses TRBV30 and TRBJ1-6; D may be TRBD1 (6 bases). The CDR3 loop spans 13 amino acids. Germline CDR1 and CDR2: GTSNPN and SVGIG (reference sequence). Trimming took off 4 bases at V and 8 bases at J, with 12 bases between the two ends. CDR3 sequence reads: CAWNRQVDSPLHF. The CDR3 nucleotides are TGTGCCTGGAACAGACAGGTGGATTCACCCCTCCACTTT.

The chain recombines TRBV7-2 with TRBJ1-2; TRBD1 is a possible D gene (6 bases). V was clipped by 7 bases and J by 4 bases, with 16 bases between them. The CDR3 loop spans 14 amino acids. Germline-derived CDR1 and CDR2 are SGHTA and FQGNSA. Here the CDR3 DNA reads TGTGCCAGCACCTCCAGGTCAGGGGCCTATGGCTACACCTTC. Its translation: CASTSRSGAYGYTF.

The chain couples TRBV2 to TRBJ2-7; 10 nucleotides match TRBD2. This CDR3 region has 15 residues. Germline trimming cut 4 bases from V and 4 bases from J; bases unmatched to any gene: 7. Germline CDR1 SNHLY, CDR2 FYNNEI. The chain's CDR3 is CASSGGLTSGYEQYF. Here the CDR3 DNA reads TGTGCCAGCAGTGGGGGTTTGACTAGCGGGTACGAGCAGTACTTC.

The chain has TRBV7-9 and TRBJ1-2; TRBD1 matches 9 bases. The CDR3 contains 14 residues. Germline assignment: CDR1 SEHNR and CDR2 FQNEAQ (reference sequence). V was clipped by 6 bases and J by 2 bases; unmatched bases: 4. This chain's CDR3 is CASRPGTGNYGYTF. The CDR3 DNA reads TGTGCCAGCAGGCCCGGGACAGGGAACTATGGCTACACCTTC.

The genes are TRBV2 and TRBJ2-2; 7 nucleotides match TRBD2. The junction had 7 bases not matched to a gene; V was cut back by 3 bases and J by 6 bases. In germline, CDR1 is SNHLY, CDR2 FYNNEI. This CDR3 spans 15 amino acids. The CDR3 DNA sequence: TGTGCCAGCAGTGAGGCTAGCGGTCGTCCCGGGGAGCTGTTTTTT. It codes for CASSEASGRPGELFF.

The chain joins TRBV12-5 to TRBJ2-2; 7 bases align to TRBD2. There are 16 residues in the CDR3. Germline-derived CDR1 and CDR2 are LGHNT and FRNRAP. The V segment lost 1 base and the J segment 7 bases; nucleotides outside the gene matches: 9. The CDR3 loop reads CASGLGQAGSGGELFF. The DNA for the CDR3 is TGTGCTAGTGGTTTGGGGCAAGCGGGATCCGGCGGGGAGCTGTTTTTT.

The V call is TRBV18, the J call TRBJ1-1, with D uncertain. Germline CDR1 and CDR2: KGHSH and LQKENI. The CDR3 runs to 13 residues. V lost 8 bases, J lost 0 bases, and 10 bases lay in between. As DNA, the CDR3 is TGTGCCAGCCTAGATAACTTGAACACTGAAGCTTTCTTT. It is translated as CASLDNLNTEAFF.

Details on this clone: Other DNA sequences in the sample encode the same CDR3. J is TRBJ2-2 and V is TRBV7-2; 12 bases map to TRBD2. This CDR3 is built from 17 residues. The ends lost 5 bases at V and 4 bases at J; junction bases unmatched: 8. The germline gives CDR1 SGHTA, CDR2 FQGNSA. The CDR3: CASSADGLAGRTGELFF. The DNA for the CDR3 is TGTGCCAGCAGCGCCGACGGACTAGCGGGGCGCACCGGGGAGCTGTTTTTT.

V is TRBV25-1 and J is TRBJ2-5; 9 bases fit TRBD2. In germline, CDR1 is MGHDK, CDR2 SYGVNS. There are 16 residues in the CDR3. Unmatched junction bases numbered 15, after V lost 8 bases and J lost 5 bases. The CDR3 DNA reads as TGTGCCAGCTGTAGGGGGGTAGCGGGAGCGGGGGAGACCCAGTACTTC. This encodes CASCRGVAGAGETQYF. The variable domain in full, with the rest retrieved from reference TRBV25-1 and TRBJ2-5, is EADIYQTPRYLVIGTGKKITLECSQTMGHDKMYWYQQDPGMELHLIHYSYGVNSTEKGDLSSESTVSRIRTEHFPLTLESARPSHTSQYLCASCRGVAGAGETQYFGPGTRLLVL.

The chain employs TRBV2 and TRBJ1-1; 8 bases are shared with TRBD1. The CDR3 spans 15 residues. The V segment lost 6 bases and the J segment 3 bases; nucleotides outside the gene matches: 9. The germline gives CDR1 SNHLY, CDR2 FYNNEI. The CDR3 DNA reads TGTGCCAGCAGGGACAGGGCCCAAGGATACACTGAAGCTTTCTTT. It is translated as CASRDRAQGYTEAFF. The full variable domain, its missing parts supplied by reference TRBV2 and TRBJ1-1, is EPEVTQTPSHQVTQMGQEVILRCVPISNHLYFYWYRQILGQKVEFLVSFYNNEISEKSEIFDDQFSVERPDGSNFTLKIRSTKLEDSAMYFCASRDRAQGYTEAFFGQGTRLTVV.

This chain links TRBV19 with TRBJ2-7, with D unresolved. This CDR3 is built from 11 residues. V lost 9 bases and J 2 bases, leaving 8 bases between the germline ends. CDR1 LNHDA and CDR2 SQIVND come from the germline V gene (reference sequence). In DNA form, the CDR3 reads TGTGCCAGCTCCTCGGCCTACGAGCAGTACTTC. Encoded protein: CASSSAYEQYF.

The chain is built from TRBV12-5 and TRBJ2-3, with a possible D match to TRBD2 (5 bases). Trimming cost V 6 bases and J 2 bases, with 12 bases left between them. The CDR3 sequence is 14 residues long. CDR1 is LGHNT, CDR2 FRNRAP, per germline. The CDR3 is CASGVSGATDTQYF. The DNA for the CDR3 is TGTGCTAGTGGGGTAAGCGGAGCCACAGATACGCAGTATTTT. The full variable domain, in which reference TRBV12-5 and TRBJ2-3 provide the parts outside the CDR3, is DARVTQTPRHKVTEMGQEVTMRCQPILGHNTVFWYRQTMMQGLELLAYFRNRAPLDDSGMPKDRFSAEMPDATLATLKIQPSEPRDSAVYFCASGVSGATDTQYFGPGTRLTVL.

J is TRBJ2-1 and V is TRBV5-6; 7 bases map to TRBD1. This CDR3 contains 14 residues. Germline-derived CDR1 and CDR2 are SGHDT and YYEEEE. V was clipped by 2 bases and J by 1 base; unmatched bases: 0. The CDR3 reads CASSLQGSYNEQFF. CDR3 nucleotide sequence: TGTGCCAGCAGCTTACAGGGGTCCTACAATGAGCAGTTCTTC.